This T cell receptor (beta chain) was obtained from a study of CD8 T cells in Susac syndrome. Regarding the study as a whole: Susac-specific public clones numbered about 15 in total CD8+ repertoires (and about 5 in CD8+ TEMRA repertoires). Clonal expansion of CD8+ cells in Susac peaked in TEMRA cells (and in active patients).

Germline lookup yields CDR1 MNHEY and CDR2 SVGAGI. The CDR3 has 11 residues. V was pared by 7 bases and J by 6 bases, with 7 bases between. A note on this clonotype: As yet, its antigen is unknown.

RNA was extracted with the RNeasy kit, and a quantity of about 0.5 to 1 ug was reverse transcribed using random hexamers. The immunoSEQ assay covered 54 Vbeta and 13 Jbeta segments for CDR3. TCRdb used MiXCR to reprocess the immunoSEQ multiplex PCR reads, holding one entry per CDR3 protein. Seen here are some 130,000 distinct CDR3 sequences, 95% observed once, and the top ten hold roughly 0.2%. Sequencing was performed on CD8+ T cells from PBMCs. The chain links TRBV6-5 to TRBJ2-1; D is unresolved. The sequence was collected from a human donor with Susac syndrome. The CDR3 reads CASITVNEQFF. The CDR3 DNA is TGTGCCAGCATAACGGTCAATGAGCAGTTCTTC.